This TCR beta chain was obtained from a study of CD8+ T cells in alopecia areata (dated by TCRdb to 2017 to 2018). General notes on the study: Treated patients were enrolled in an open-label pilot trial of oral tofacitinib at 5 to 10 mg twice daily for moderate-to-severe alopecia areata. The SALT score, which quantifies the percentage of affected scalp surface area, was used to measure disease severity in treated patients. In humans, TCRbeta sequencing was performed on scalp tissue and on sorted CD4+ and CD8+ peripheral blood T cells from healthy controls and from patients with patchy or totalis/universalis alopecia areata. Amplification of TCRbeta CDR3 regions was done by immunoSEQ multiplex PCR using 35 Vbeta forward primers and 13 Jbeta reverse primers. Patients on tofacitinib were biopsied at baseline and after 4 and 24 weeks of treatment, and several of the patients also had a later scalp biopsy. In both human patients and the C3H/HeJ mouse model, the study applied high-throughput TCRbeta sequencing to look at T cell clonal expansion in alopecia areata. Scalp clonality was compared across normal scalp (n=4), patchy alopecia areata scalp (n=8), and alopecia totalis/universalis scalp (n=8). The RNA source kit depended on sample type: the PAXgene miRNA kit for fixed scalp, the miRNeasy kit for PBMCs, and the RNeasy kit for mouse skin. Patients stayed on tofacitinib for 6 to 18 months and then had 6 months of follow-up off drug so that delayed response and recurrence could be assessed.

The germline V gene sets CDR1 to ENHRY and CDR2 to SYGVKD. The CDR3 contains 11 residues, cysteine and phenylalanine counted. Kept here is only the CDR3 DNA, which spans 33 bases and is read in frame from base 1. V is cut by 11 bases and J by 6 bases, and the space between the germline ends is 12 bases. Libraries were prepared through the immunoSEQ multiplex PCR assay. For TCR sequencing, RNA was extracted from every sample and reverse transcribed into cDNA to serve as template. First-strand cDNA was synthesized using SuperScript III with a 2:1 mix of oligo-dT and random hexamers. Amplification bias was assessed with a synthetic immune receptor repertoire, and residual bias was removed computationally. The study's own analysis went as follows. Raw reads were preprocessed to remove errors, and CDR3 was defined by IMGT conventions from the conserved cysteine to phenylalanine. Clonality was computed as 1 minus the Shannon entropy, with the entropy normalized by log2 of the number of productive unique TCRs. Whether each scalp clone was CD4 or CD8 was inferred by checking scalp TCRbeta sequences against the CD4 and CD8 repertoires from sorted blood. In TCRdb, the immuneACCESS table is reduced to in-frame sequences with V and J assigned. These tables do not hold every clone; where another copy was compared, an unresolved V gene accounts for under half, and the others remain unexplained. For V, J and clone size, that table is used; D and trimming come from the DNA. The sample table shows around 120,000 clones, and less than 75% are seen once. The ten largest clonotypes hold approximately 29% of the sample.

The study at large found these results: Many expanded lesional clones persisted in scalp and blood during tofacitinib treatment, which may partly explain relapse after stopping treatment. With tofacitinib, both scalp clonality and the number of expanded CD8+ clones among the top 100 scalp clones went down significantly. Shared TCR sequences between patients were less evident than in mice, which may be partly attributable to HLA diversity in the patient population. Compared with normal scalp, lesional scalp, particularly in alopecia totalis/universalis, had higher clonality and more expanded CD8+ clones, which suggests antigenic drive. Because the treated cohort was small and included a single nonresponder, larger studies are needed to assess links between baseline CD8+ expansion and response. Resident alphabeta T cells in normal human skin are also sequenced, complicating scalp TCR repertoire analysis, unlike mouse skin dominated by gammadelta T cells.

This clone was counted only a few times. Its target antigen remains unknown. No base qualities exist here, and no much larger clone lies one base off it. The time point label for this specimen denotes: around 4 weeks on oral tofacitinib. Explained via the paper, the treatment or condition label denotes: oral pan-JAK inhibitor, 5-10 mg twice daily. Lesional scalp punch biopsies and peripheral blood were obtained from alopecia areata patients. After PBMCs were isolated by density centrifugation and stained for CD3, CD4 and CD8, a FACSAria was used to sort CD4+ and CD8+ T cells. Recombination linked TRBV10-3 to TRBJ2-3; TRBD2 could be the D gene, as 5 bases match. This TCR derives from a human donor with alopecia areata. The source was CD8+ T cells sorted from blood, collected at week 4, from a patient treated with tofacitinib. The bases are TGTGCCCTGGGTGGGAGCGATACGCAGTATTTT. Its protein product is CALGGSDTQYF.